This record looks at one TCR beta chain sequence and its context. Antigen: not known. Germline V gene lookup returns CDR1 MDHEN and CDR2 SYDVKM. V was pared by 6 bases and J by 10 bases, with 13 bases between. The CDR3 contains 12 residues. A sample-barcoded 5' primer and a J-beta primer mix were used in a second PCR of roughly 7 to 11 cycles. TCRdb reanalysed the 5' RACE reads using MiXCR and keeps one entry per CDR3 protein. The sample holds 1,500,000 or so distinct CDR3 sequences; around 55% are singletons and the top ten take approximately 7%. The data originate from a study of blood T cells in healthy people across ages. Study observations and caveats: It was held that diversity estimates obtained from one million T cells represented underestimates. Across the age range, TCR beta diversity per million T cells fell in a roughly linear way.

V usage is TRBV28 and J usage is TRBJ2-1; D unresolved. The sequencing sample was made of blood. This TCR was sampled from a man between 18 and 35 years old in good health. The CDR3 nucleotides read TGTGCCAGCAGGGACGGAACCTACGAGCAGTTCTTC. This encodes CASRDGTYEQFF.